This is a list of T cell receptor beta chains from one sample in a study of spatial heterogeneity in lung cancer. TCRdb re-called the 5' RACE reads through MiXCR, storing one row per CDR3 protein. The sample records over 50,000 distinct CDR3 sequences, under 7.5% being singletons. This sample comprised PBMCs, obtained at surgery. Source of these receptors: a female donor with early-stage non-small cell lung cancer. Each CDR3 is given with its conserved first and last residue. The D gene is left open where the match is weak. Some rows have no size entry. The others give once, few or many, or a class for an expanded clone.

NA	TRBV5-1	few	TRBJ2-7	CASSLGGQGSYEQYF	TGCGCCAGCAGCTTGGGGGGCCAGGGATCTTACGAGCAGTACTTC
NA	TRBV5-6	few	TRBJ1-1	CASSLGVSEAFF	TGTGCCAGCAGCTTAGGCGTATCCGAAGCTTTCTTT
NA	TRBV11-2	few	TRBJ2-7	CASSLVGGQIYEQYF	TGTGCCAGCAGCTTAGTCGGGGGGCAGATCTACGAGCAGTACTTC
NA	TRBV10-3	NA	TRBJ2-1	CAISDNNDNEQFF	TGTGCCATCAGTGATAACAACGACAATGAGCAGTTCTTC
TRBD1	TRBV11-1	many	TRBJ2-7	CASSPRTGNYEQYF	TGTGCCAGCAGCCCGCGGACAGGCAACTACGAGCAGTACTTC
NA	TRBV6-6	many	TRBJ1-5	CASTSPGGLGQPQHF	TGTGCCAGCACCTCCCCGGGGGGGCTGGGTCAGCCCCAGCATTTT
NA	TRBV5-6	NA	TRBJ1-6	CASSSTGRDSPLHF	TGTGCCAGCAGCTCTACGGGGCGCGATTCACCCCTCCACTTT
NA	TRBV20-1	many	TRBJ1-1	CSARGTTDFPEAFF	TGCAGTGCTAGGGGTACCACGGATTTCCCTGAAGCTTTCTTT
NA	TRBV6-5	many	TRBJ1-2	CASRTMGSYGYTF	TGTGCCAGCAGGACCATGGGCAGCTATGGCTACACCTTC
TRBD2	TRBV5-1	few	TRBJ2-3	CASSRGLAGGGDTQYF	TGCGCCAGCAGCAGGGGACTAGCGGGAGGAGGAGATACGCAGTATTTT
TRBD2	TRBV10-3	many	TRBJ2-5	CAISELGLGETQYF	TGTGCCATCAGTGAGTTGGGACTAGGAGAGACCCAGTACTTC
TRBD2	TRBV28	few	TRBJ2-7	CATAAGVPYEQYF	TGTGCAACAGCAGCGGGAGTACCCTACGAGCAGTACTTC
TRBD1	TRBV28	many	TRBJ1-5	CASIKTGEVQPQHF	TGTGCCAGCATTAAGACAGGGGAGGTTCAGCCCCAGCATTTT
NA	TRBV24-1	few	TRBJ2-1	CATSDTGFSYNEQFF	TGTGCCACCAGTGACACAGGTTTCTCCTACAATGAGCAGTTCTTC
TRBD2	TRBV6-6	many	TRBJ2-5	CASSQREKETQYF	TGTGCCAGCAGTCAGCGGGAGAAAGAGACCCAGTACTTC
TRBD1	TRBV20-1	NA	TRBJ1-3	CSARLPGQGPNTIYF	TGCAGTGCTAGACTACCGGGACAGGGTCCGAACACCATATATTTT
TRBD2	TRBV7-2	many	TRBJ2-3	CASSSSGRDTDTQYF	TGTGCCAGCAGCTCGAGCGGGAGGGATACAGATACGCAGTATTTT
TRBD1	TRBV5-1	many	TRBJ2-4	CASSTVPGTGLDIQYF	TGCGCCAGCAGCACTGTCCCCGGGACAGGGTTGGACATTCAGTACTTC
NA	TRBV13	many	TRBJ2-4	CASSRTGNIQYF	TGTGCCAGCAGCCGGACCGGGAACATTCAGTACTTC
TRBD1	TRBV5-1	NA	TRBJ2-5	CTSSRGTAQETHYF	TGCACCAGCAGCCGAGGGACAGCCCAAGAGACCCATTACTTC
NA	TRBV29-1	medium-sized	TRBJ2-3	CSVEREGAQDTQYF	TGCAGCGTTGAAAGGGAGGGGGCGCAAGATACGCAGTATTTT
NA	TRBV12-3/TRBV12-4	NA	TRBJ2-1	CASGQPSGRQFF	TGTGCCAGCGGGCAGCCCTCTGGACGTCAGTTCTTC
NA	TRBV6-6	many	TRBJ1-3	CASTHGHQSSGNTIYF	TGTGCCAGCACCCACGGGCATCAGAGCTCTGGAAACACCATATATTTT
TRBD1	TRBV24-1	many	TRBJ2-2	CATSDWGQENTGELFF	TGTGCCACCAGTGATTGGGGACAGGAGAACACCGGGGAGCTGTTTTTT
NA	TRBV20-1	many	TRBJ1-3	CSAPGTGAGNTIYF	TGCAGTGCCCCCGGGACCGGGGCAGGAAACACCATATATTTT
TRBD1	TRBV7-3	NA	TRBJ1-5	CASSLQGAWQPQHF	TGTGCCAGCAGCCTACAGGGGGCATGGCAGCCCCAGCATTTT
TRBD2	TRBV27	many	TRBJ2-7	CASTLLAGGPYEQYF	TGTGCCAGCACCCTACTAGCGGGAGGGCCTTACGAGCAGTACTTC
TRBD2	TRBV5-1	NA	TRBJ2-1	CASSLAETSGKLLFF	TGCGCCAGCAGCTTGGCCGAGACTAGCGGGAAATTACTCTTCTTC
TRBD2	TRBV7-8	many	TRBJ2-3	CASSSGGSNTQYF	TGTGCCAGCAGCAGCGGGGGTTCAAATACGCAGTATTTT
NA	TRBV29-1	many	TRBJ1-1	CSVEGTAGTEAFF	TGCAGCGTTGAGGGGACGGCAGGAACTGAAGCTTTCTTT
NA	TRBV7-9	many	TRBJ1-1	CASSSVRGGSQRRTNTEAFF	TGTGCCAGCAGCTCGGTCCGAGGCGGGTCTCAAAGACGGACGAACACTGAAGCTTTCTTT
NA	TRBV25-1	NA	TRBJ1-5	CASSDVGGEGQPQHF	TGTGCCAGCAGTGATGTCGGAGGAGAGGGTCAGCCCCAGCATTTT
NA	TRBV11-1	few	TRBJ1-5	CASSGRSDQPQHF	TGTGCCAGCAGCGGGCGGAGTGATCAGCCCCAGCATTTT
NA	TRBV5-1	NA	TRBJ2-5	CASRGEETQYF	TGCGCCAGCAGAGGAGAAGAGACCCAGTACTTC
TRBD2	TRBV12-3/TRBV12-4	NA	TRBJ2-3	CASTSRGGSTDTQYF	TGTGCCAGCACGTCTCGCGGGGGAAGCACAGATACGCAGTATTTT
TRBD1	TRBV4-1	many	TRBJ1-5	CASSARTGVAQPQHF	TGCGCCAGCAGCGCAAGAACAGGGGTGGCTCAGCCCCAGCATTTT
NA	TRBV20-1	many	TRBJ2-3	CSARRREGIGTQYF	TGCAGTGCTCGTAGAAGAGAGGGGATAGGTACGCAGTATTTT
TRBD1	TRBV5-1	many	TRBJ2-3	CASSPGQGRTDTQYF	TGCGCCAGCAGCCCCGGACAGGGGAGGACAGATACGCAGTATTTT
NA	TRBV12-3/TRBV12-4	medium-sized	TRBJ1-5	CASSFANSNQPQHF	TGTGCCAGCAGTTTTGCGAATAGCAATCAGCCCCAGCATTTT
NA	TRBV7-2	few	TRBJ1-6	CASSPTGYNSPLHF	TGTGCCAGCAGCCCGACAGGTTATAATTCACCCCTCCACTTT
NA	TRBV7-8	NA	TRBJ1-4	CASSPQEHYEKLFF	TGTGCCAGCAGCCCCCAGGAACATTATGAAAAACTGTTTTTT